This T cell receptor beta chain was found in a study of cytomegalovirus exposure and HLA in healthy donors. Overall study: Most genotyped donors, 81% of 398, had Caucasian-associated genetic ancestry.

This CDR3 has 14 amino acids. V was trimmed by 5 bases and J by 3 bases, leaving 14 bases between them. Looked up from germline, CDR1 is SGHNT and CDR2 is YYREEE (reference sequence). The PCR made use of 60 Vbeta and 13 Jbeta primers. Repertoires were generated with immunoSEQ multiplex PCR, while TCRdb's copy carries only in-frame clones and drops some. Here the sample spans 150,000 to 200,000 clones, more than 70% being singletons. The chain recombines TRBV5-4 with TRBJ1-2; perhaps TRBD1 as D (5 bases). This TCR was sampled from a man aged 40-49 years in good health and CMV-seropositive. The sequenced sample was PBMCs. Written as DNA, the CDR3 is TGTGCCAGCAGACCGGGACTGGATCACTATGGCTACACCTTC. It is translated as CASRPGLDHYGYTF.